These 7 T cell receptor beta chains were all obtained from the same sample, sequenced in a study of T cell responses to AZD1222 COVID-19 vaccine. Method: immunoSEQ multiplex PCR; TCRdb's copy keeps in-frame clones and lacks some. Among 120,000 to 150,000 clones listed, roughly 90% were seen once. The sample consisted of peripheral blood, taken on day 0 of AZD1222 vaccination. The receptors stem from an adult in good health.

J is TRBJ1-4 and V is TRBV6-5; 9 bases agree with TRBD1. CDR1 MNHEY and CDR2 SVGAGI come from the germline V gene. The V and J ends lost 8 bases and 7 bases, in that order; junction bases with no gene match: 8. CDR3 size: 14 residues. CDR3 sequence (DNA): TGTGCCAGCTCTTTGTGGGACAGGGCTGAAAAACTGTTTTTT. Encoded protein: CASSLWDRAEKLFF.

The rearrangement joins TRBV11-1 to TRBJ2-7; 10 positions agree with TRBD2. Losses at the gene ends were 3 bases for V and 5 bases for J; bases not matched to a gene: 4. In germline, CDR1 is SGHAT, CDR2 FQDESV (reference sequence). CDR3 length: 14 amino acids. The CDR3 nucleotides are TGTGCCAGCAGCTTCAAACTAGCGGGAAACGAGCAGTACTTC. As protein: CASSFKLAGNEQYF.

The V call is TRBV7-9, the J call TRBJ1-2; 10 bases match TRBD1. Per germline, CDR1 SEHNR and CDR2 FQNEAQ (reference sequence). The trim removed 0 bases at V and 6 bases at J, leaving 1 base unmatched. The CDR3 consists of 14 residues. CDR3 coding DNA: TGTGCCAGCAGCTTAGCGGGACAGGGGCATGGCTACACCTTC. It codes for CASSLAGQGHGYTF.

This clone has a single count. V is TRBV5-6 and J is TRBJ1-4; D gene ambiguous. The germline gives CDR1 SGHDT, CDR2 YYEEEE. The germline V and J ends were trimmed by 2 bases and 2 bases, with 7 bases remaining between them. The CDR3 is made up of 14 amino acids. As DNA, the CDR3 is TGTGCCAGCAGCTTCGGCAGGACTAATGAAAAACTGTTTTTT. It specifies CASSFGRTNEKLFF.

The chain employs TRBV5-1 and TRBJ2-3, with a weak D call TRBD2 (6 bases). From germline, CDR1 is SGHRS and CDR2 YFSETQ. V lost 4 bases to trimming and J lost 4 bases, with 13 bases between them. The CDR3 is 14 amino acids. The DNA for the CDR3 is TGCGCCAGCAGCGGGGGGACCCTAGCAGATACGCAGTATTTT. Translated, it gives CASSGGTLADTQYF.

This clone was counted between two and nine times. The chain carries TRBV4-1 and TRBJ1-6; 7 bases map to TRBD1. Losses at the gene ends were 1 base for V and 6 bases for J; bases not matched to a gene: 3. The CDR3 runs to 15 residues. CDR1 and CDR2 from the germline V gene are MGHRA and YSYEKL. The CDR3 coding sequence is TGCGCCAGCAGCCAAGGAGACAGGGTTAATTCACCCCTCCACTTT. Encoded protein: CASSQGDRVNSPLHF.

V usage is TRBV5-5 and J usage is TRBJ2-5; D is perhaps TRBD1 or TRBD2 (6 bases each). Trimming cost V 2 bases and J 5 bases, with 13 bases left between them. This CDR3 region has 14 residues. Per germline, CDR1 SGHKS and CDR2 YYEKEE (reference sequence). Here the CDR3 reads CASSFRGPGETQYF. The CDR3 nucleotides are TGTGCCAGCAGCTTTCGGGGGCCGGGGGAGACCCAGTACTTC.